This T cell receptor (beta chain) was captured by sequencing in a study of blood T cell repertoires in COVID-19. Study at large: PBMCs, B-cell-depleted T cells, or T cells provided the cDNA or gDNA that made up the material.

The V end was cut by 9 bases, the J end by 4 bases, with 19 bases between. CDR3 size: 15 residues. Germline-derived CDR1 and CDR2 are LNHDA and SQIVND (reference sequence). Produced via immunoSEQ multiplex PCR; TCRdb's table is partial and in-frame only. The data hold 20,000 to 25,000 clones, with 75% to 95% observed a single time. Input material: peripheral blood. This receptor was taken from a human donor in a cohort sampled during active COVID-19. The genes are TRBV19 and TRBJ1-3, with D possibly matching TRBD1 (6 bases). Here the CDR3 reads CASFPGGARGNTIYF. The CDR3 nucleotides are TGTGCCAGCTTCCCGGGGGGGGCCCGCGGAAACACCATATATTTT.